The clone carrying this T cell receptor beta chain was recorded at least ten times. The antigen is undetermined. Unsorted libraries were generated from 2 million PBMCs held at -80 degrees C. These data originate in a study of neurological immune-mediated disorders. The study, taken as a whole, reports: Because no CDR3 amino acid sequences were shared across subjects by expanded clones, private repertoires were suggested in all groups.

CDR1 is KGHSH, CDR2 LQKENI, per germline. The CDR3 runs 14 residues. V was shortened by 8 bases and J by 5 bases, with 18 bases between the two germline ends. Every sequencing run produced over 200 million TCR-beta sequences that came from 15-18 subjects. MiXCR was run by TCRdb on the 5' RACE reads, yielding one entry per CDR3 protein. The table shows roughly 67,000 distinct CDR3 sequences, with 4.1% occurring only once. The chain carries TRBV18 and TRBJ1-1; a possible D gene is TRBD1 (6 bases). Sequencing input: PBMCs. This TCR came from a man aged 45 to 65 with multiple sclerosis. The chain's CDR3 is CASTLRGINTEAFF. CDR3 DNA sequence: TGTGCCAGCACCCTAAGGGGGATCAATACTGAAGCTTTCTTT.